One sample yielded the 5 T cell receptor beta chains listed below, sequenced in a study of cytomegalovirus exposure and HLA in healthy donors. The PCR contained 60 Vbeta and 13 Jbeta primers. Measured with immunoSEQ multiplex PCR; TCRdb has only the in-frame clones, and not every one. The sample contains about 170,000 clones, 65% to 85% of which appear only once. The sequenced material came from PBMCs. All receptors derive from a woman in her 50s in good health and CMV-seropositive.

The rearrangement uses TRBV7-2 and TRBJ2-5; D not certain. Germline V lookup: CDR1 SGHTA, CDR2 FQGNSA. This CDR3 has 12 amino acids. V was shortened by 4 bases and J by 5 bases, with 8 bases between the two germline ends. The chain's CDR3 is CASSSGWETQYF. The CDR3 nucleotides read TGTGCCAGCAGCTCAGGTTGGGAGACCCAGTACTTC.

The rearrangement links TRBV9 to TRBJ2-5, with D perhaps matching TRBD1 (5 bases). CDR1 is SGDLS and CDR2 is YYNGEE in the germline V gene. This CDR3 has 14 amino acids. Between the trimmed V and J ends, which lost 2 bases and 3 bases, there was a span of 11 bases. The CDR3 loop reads CASSVTVGEETQYF. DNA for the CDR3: TGTGCCAGCAGCGTGACAGTTGGGGAAGAGACCCAGTACTTC. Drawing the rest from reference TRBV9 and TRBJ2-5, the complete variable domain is DSGVTQTPKHLITATGQRVTLRCSPRSGDLSVYWYQQSLDQGLQFLIQYYNGEERAKGNILERFSAQQFPDLHSELNLSSLELGDSALYFCASSVTVGEETQYFGPGTRLLVL.

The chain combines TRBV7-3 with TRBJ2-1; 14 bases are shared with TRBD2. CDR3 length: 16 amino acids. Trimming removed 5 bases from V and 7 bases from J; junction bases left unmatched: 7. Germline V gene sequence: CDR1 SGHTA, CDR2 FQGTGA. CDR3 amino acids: CASSLGTSGSINEQFF. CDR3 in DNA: TGTGCCAGCAGCCTCGGGACTAGCGGGAGTATTAATGAGCAGTTCTTC.

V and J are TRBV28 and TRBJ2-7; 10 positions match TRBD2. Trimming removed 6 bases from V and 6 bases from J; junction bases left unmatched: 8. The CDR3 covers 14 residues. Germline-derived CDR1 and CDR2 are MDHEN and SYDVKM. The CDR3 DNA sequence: TGTGCCAGCAGGCCTGCTAGCGGGAGACTCGAGCAGTACTTC. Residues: CASRPASGRLEQYF.

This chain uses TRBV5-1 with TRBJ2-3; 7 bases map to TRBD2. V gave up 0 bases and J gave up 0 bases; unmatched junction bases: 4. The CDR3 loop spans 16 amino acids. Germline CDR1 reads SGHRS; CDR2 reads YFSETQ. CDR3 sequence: CASSLGLGGSTDTQYF. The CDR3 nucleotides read TGCGCCAGCAGCTTGGGACTCGGGGGGAGCACAGATACGCAGTATTTT.